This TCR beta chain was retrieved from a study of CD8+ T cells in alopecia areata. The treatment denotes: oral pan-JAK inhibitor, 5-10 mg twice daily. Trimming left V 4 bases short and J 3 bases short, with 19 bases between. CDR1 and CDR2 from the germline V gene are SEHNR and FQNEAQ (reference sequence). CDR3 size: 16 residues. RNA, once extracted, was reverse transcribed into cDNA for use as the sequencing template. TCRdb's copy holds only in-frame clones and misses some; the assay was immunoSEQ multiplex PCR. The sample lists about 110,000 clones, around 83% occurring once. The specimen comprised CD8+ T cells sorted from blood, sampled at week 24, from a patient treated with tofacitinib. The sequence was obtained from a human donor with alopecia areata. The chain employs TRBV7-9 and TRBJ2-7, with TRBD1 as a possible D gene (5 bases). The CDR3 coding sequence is TGTGCCAGCAGCTCAAACATAGCAGGGCGGCACTACGAGCAGTACTTC. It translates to CASSSNIAGRHYEQYF.